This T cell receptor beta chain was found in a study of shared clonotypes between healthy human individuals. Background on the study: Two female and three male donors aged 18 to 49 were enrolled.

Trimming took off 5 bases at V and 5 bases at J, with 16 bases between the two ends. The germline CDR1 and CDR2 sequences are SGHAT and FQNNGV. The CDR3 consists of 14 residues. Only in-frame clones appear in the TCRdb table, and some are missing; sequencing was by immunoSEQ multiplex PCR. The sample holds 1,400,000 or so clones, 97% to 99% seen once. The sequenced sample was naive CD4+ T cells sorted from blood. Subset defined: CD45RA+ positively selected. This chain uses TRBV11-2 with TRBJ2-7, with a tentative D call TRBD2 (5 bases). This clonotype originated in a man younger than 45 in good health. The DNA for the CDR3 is TGTGCCAGCAGCCCCGGACTTGAAATAAACGAGCAGTACTTC. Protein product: CASSPGLEINEQYF.